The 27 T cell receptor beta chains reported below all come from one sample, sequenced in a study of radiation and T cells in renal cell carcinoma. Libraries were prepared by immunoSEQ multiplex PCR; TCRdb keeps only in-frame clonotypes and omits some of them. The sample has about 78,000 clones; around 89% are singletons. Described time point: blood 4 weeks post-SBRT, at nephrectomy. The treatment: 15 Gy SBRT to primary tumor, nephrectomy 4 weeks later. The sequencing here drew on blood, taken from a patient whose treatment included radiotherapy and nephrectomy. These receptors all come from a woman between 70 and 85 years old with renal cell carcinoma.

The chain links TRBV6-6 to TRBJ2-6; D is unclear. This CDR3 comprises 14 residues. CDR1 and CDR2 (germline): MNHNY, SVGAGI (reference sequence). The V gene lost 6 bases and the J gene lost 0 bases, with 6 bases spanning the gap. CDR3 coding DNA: TGTGCCAGCAGCCCCCCCTCTGGGGCCAACGTCCTGACTTTC. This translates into CASSPPSGANVLTF.

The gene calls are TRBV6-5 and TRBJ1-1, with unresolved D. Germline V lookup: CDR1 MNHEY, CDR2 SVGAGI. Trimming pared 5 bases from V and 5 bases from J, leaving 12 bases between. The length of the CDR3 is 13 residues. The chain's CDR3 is CASSRAFGTEAFF. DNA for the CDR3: TGTGCCAGCAGTCGAGCGTTTGGGACTGAAGCTTTCTTT.

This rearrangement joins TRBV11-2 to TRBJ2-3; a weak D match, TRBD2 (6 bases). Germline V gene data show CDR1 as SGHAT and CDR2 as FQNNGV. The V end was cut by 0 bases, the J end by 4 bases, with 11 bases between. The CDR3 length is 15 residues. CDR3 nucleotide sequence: TGTGCCAGCAGCTTAGACGGCGGGGCCCCAGATACGCAGTATTTT. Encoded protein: CASSLDGGAPDTQYF.

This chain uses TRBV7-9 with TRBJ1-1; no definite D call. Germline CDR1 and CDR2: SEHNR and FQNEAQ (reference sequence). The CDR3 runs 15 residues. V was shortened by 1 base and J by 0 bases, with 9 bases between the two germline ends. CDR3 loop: CASSLGSYMNTEAFF. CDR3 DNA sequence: TGTGCCAGCAGCTTAGGAAGCTACATGAACACTGAAGCTTTCTTT.

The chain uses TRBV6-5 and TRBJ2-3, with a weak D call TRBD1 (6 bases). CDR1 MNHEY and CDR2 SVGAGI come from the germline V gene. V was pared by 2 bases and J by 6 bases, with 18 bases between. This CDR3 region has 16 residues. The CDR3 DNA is TGTGCCAGCAGTTACCAGACAGGTCCTGGTCCGGATACGCAGTATTTT. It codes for CASSYQTGPGPDTQYF.

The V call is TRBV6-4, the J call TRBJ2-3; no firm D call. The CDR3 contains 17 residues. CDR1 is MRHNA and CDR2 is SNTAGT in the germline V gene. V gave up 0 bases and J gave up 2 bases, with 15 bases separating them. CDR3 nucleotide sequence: TGTGCCAGCAGTGACTCAAGCAGATCTGGGTTCACAGATACGCAGTATTTT. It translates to CASSDSSRSGFTDTQYF.

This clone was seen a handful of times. The CDR3 here is CASSFFGVQETQYF. The DNA of the CDR3 is TGTGCCAGCAGTTTTTTCGGGGTCCAAGAGACCCAGTACTTC. The V call is TRBV28, the J call TRBJ2-5, with a weak D call TRBD2 (5 bases). V lost 3 bases and J lost 1, with 9 bases in between. In germline, CDR1 is MDHEN, CDR2 SYDVKM. The CDR3 is 14 residues long. Full variable domain (missing parts from reference TRBV28 and TRBJ2-5): DVKVTQSSRYLVKRTGEKVFLECVQDMDHENMFWYRQDPGLGLRLIYFSYDVKMKEKGDIPEGYSVSREKKERFSLILESASTNQTSMYLCASSFFGVQETQYFGPGTRLLVL.

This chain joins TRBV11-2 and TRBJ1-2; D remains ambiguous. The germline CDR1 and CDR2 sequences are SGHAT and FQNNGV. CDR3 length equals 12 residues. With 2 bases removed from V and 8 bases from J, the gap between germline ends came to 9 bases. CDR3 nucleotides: TGTGCCAGCAGCTTAATCCCTTTCGGCTACACCTTC. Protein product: CASSLIPFGYTF.

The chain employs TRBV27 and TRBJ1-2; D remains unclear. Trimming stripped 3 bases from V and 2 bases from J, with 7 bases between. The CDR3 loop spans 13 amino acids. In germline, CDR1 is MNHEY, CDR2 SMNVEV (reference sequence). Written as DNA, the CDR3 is TGTGCCAGCAGTTTCTCTCTGAACTATGGCTACACCTTC. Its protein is CASSFSLNYGYTF.

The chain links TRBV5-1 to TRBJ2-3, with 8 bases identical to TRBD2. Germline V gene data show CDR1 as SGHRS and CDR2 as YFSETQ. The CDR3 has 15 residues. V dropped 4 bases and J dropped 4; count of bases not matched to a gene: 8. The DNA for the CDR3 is TGCGCCAGCAGCCCCCTTCCGGGGGGGCCAGATACGCAGTATTTT. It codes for CASSPLPGGPDTQYF.

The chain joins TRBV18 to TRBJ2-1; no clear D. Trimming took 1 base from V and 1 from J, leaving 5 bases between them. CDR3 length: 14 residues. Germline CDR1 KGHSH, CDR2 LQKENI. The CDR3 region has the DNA TGTGCCAGCTCACCACAGAGTTCCTACAATGAGCAGTTCTTC. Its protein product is CASSPQSSYNEQFF.

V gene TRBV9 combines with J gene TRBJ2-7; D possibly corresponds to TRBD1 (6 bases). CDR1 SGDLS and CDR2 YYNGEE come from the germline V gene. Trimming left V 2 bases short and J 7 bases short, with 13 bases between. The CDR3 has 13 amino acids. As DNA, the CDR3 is TGTGCCAGCAGCGTGGGCAGGGGCTTTGAGCAGTACTTC. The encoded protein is CASSVGRGFEQYF.

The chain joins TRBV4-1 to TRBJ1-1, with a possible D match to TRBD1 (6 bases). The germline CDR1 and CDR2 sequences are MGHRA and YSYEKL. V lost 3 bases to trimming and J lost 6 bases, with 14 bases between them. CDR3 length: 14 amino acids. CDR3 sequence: CASSHPTGRSEAFF. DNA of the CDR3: TGCGCCAGCAGCCATCCCACAGGGAGGTCTGAAGCTTTCTTT.

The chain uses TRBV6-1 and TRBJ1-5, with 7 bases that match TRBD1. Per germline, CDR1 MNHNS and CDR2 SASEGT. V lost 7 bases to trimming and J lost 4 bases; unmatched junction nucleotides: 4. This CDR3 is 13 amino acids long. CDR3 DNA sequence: TGTGCCAGCAACCAGGACAGGAATCAGCCCCAGCATTTT. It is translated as CASNQDRNQPQHF.

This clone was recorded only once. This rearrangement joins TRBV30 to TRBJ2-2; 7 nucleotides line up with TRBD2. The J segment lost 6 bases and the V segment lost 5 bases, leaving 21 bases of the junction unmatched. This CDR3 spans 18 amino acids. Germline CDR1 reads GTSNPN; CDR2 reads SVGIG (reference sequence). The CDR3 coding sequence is TGTGCCTGGCGTGCACGCGCCCTATGGGGGGGGGAGGCCGGGGAGCTGTTTTTT. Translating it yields CAWRARALWGGEAGELFF.

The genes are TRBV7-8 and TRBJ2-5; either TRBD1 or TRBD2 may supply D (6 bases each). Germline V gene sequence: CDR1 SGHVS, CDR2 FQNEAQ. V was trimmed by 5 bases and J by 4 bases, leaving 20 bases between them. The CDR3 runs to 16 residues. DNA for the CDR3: TGTGCCAGCAGCCCCGATTGGGGGGCTGTATCAGAGACCCAGTACTTC. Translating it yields CASSPDWGAVSETQYF.

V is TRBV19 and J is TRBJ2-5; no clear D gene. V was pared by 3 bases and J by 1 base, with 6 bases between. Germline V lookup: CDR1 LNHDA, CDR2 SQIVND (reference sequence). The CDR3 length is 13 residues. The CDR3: CASSIRVQETQYF. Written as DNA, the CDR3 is TGTGCCAGTAGTATTCGTGTCCAAGAGACCCAGTACTTC.

The CDR3 DNA is TGTGCCAGCAGCTTCAAGGCCCTAGATACGCAGTATTTT. Its protein product is CASSFKALDTQYF. The V call is TRBV9, the J call TRBJ2-3; D not certain. CDR1 SGDLS and CDR2 YYNGEE come from the germline V gene. CDR3 length: 13 amino acids. Trimming left V 4 bases short and J 5 bases short, with 11 bases between.

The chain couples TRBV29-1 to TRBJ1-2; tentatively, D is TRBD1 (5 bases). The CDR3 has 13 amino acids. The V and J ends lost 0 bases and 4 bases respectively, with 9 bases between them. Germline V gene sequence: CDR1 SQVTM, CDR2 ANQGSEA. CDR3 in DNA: TGCAGCGTTGAAGAGCGGGGCGCCTATGGCTACACCTTC. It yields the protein CSVEERGAYGYTF. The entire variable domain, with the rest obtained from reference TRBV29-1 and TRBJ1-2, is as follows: SAVISQKPSRDICQRGTSLTIQCQVDSQVTMMFWYRQQPGQSLTLIATANQGSEATYESGFVIDKFPISRPNLTFSTLTVSNMSPEDSSIYLCSVEERGAYGYTFGSGTRLTVV.

Written as DNA, the CDR3 is TGTGCCATCAGTGAGGGTGGAGGGATGAGCAATCAGCCCCAGCATTTT. This codes for CAISEGGGMSNQPQHF. V gene TRBV10-3 combines with J gene TRBJ1-5; D not certain. The germline CDR1 and CDR2 sequences are ENHRY and SYGVKD. Trimming removed 2 bases from V and 1 base from J, with 12 bases in between. The CDR3 is 16 residues long.

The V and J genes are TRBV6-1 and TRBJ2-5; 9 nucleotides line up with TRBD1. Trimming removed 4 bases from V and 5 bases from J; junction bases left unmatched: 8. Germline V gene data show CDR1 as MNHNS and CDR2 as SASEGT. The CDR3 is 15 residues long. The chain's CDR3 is CASSATGGAAETQYF. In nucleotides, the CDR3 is TGTGCCAGCAGTGCCACAGGGGGCGCGGCGGAGACCCAGTACTTC.

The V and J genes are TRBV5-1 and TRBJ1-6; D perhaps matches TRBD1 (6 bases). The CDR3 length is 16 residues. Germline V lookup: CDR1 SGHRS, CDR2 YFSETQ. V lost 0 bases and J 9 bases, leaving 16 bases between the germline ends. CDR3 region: CASSLVGGSYGSPLHF. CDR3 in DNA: TGCGCCAGCAGCTTGGTTGGGGGCTCGTATGGTTCACCCCTCCACTTT.

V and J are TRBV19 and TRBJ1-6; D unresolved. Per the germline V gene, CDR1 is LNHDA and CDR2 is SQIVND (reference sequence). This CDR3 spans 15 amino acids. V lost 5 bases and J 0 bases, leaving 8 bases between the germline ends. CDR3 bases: TGTGCCAGTAGTGTCGGGAGCTCCTATAATTCACCCCTCCACTTT. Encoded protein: CASSVGSSYNSPLHF. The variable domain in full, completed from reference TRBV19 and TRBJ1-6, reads DGGITQSPKYLFRKEGQNVTLSCEQNLNHDAMYWYRQDPGQGLRLIYYSQIVNDFQKGDIAEGYSVSREKKESFPLTVTSAQKNPTAFYLCASSVGSSYNSPLHFGNGTRLTVT.

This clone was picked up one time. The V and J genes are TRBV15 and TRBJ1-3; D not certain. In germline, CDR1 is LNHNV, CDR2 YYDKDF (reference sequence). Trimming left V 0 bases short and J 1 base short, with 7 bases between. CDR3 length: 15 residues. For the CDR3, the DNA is TGTGCCACCAGCAGAGATGCGGCTTCTGGAAACACCATATATTTT. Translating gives CATSRDAASGNTIYF.

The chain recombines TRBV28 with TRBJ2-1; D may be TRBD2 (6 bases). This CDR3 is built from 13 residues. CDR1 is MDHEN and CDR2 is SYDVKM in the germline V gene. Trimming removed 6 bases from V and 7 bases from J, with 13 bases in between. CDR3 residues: CASSHGGMNEQFF. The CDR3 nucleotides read TGTGCCAGCAGCCACGGGGGAATGAATGAGCAGTTCTTC.

CDR3 amino acids: CASRLRDGLFTDTQYF. CDR3 nucleotide sequence: TGTGCCAGCAGACTCCGGGACGGGCTTTTCACAGATACGCAGTATTTT. V usage is TRBV27 and J usage is TRBJ2-3; D is tentatively TRBD1 or TRBD2 (5 bases each). V was trimmed by 6 bases and J by 2 bases, leaving 18 bases between them. Germline V gene lookup returns CDR1 MNHEY and CDR2 SMNVEV (reference sequence). This CDR3 is 16 amino acids long.

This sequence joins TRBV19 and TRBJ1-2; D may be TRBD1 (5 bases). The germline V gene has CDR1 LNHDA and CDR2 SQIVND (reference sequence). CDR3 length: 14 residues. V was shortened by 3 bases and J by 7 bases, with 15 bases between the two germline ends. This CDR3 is CASSILGEGPGYTF. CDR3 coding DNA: TGTGCCAGTAGTATTCTTGGAGAGGGACCTGGCTACACCTTC.